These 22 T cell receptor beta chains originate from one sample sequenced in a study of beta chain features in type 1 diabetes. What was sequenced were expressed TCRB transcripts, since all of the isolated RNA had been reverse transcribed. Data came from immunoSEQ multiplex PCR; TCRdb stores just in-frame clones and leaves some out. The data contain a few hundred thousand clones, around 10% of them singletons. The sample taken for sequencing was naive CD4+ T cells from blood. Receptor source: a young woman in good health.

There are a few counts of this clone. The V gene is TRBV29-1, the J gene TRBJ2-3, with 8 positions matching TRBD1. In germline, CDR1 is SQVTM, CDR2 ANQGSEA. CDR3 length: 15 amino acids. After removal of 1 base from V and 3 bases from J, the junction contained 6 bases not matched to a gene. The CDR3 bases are TGCAGCGTTGAAGGTTCGGACAGGGATACAGATACGCAGTATTTT. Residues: CSVEGSDRDTDTQYF.

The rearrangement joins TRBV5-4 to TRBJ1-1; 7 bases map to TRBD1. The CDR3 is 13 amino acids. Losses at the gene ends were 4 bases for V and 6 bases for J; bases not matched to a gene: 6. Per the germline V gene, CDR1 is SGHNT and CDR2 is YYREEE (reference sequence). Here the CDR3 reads CASSRQGAPEAFF. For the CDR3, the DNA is TGTGCCAGCAGCCGACAGGGAGCGCCTGAAGCTTTCTTT.

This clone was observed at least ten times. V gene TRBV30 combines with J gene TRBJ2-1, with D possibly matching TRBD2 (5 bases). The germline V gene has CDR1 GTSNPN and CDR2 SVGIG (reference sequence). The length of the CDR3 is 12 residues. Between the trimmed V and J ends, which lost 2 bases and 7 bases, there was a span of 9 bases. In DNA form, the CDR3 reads TGTGCCTGGAGTTCGGGCGGGAATGAGCAGTTCTTC. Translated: CAWSSGGNEQFF.

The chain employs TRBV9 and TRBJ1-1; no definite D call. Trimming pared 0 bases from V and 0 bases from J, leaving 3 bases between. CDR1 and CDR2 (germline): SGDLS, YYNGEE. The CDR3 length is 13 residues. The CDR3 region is CASSVAMNTEAFF. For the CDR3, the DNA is TGTGCCAGCAGCGTAGCCATGAACACTGAAGCTTTCTTT. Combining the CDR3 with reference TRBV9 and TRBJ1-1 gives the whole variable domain DSGVTQTPKHLITATGQRVTLRCSPRSGDLSVYWYQQSLDQGLQFLIQYYNGEERAKGNILERFSAQQFPDLHSELNLSSLELGDSALYFCASSVAMNTEAFFGQGTRLTVV.

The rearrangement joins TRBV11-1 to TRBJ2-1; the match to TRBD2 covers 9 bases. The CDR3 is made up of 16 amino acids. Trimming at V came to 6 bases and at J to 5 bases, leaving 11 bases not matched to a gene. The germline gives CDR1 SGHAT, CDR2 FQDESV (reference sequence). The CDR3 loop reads CASRRGGAGGHNEQFF. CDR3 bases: TGTGCCAGCAGACGCGGGGGGGCCGGGGGTCACAATGAGCAGTTCTTC.

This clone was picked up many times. The DNA for the CDR3 is TGTGCCAGCAGCTTACCAGGGGAGAAGAACATTCAGTACTTC. This codes for CASSLPGEKNIQYF. The chain joins TRBV11-2 to TRBJ2-4; D perhaps matches TRBD1 (6 bases). CDR3 size: 14 residues. Germline CDR1 and CDR2: SGHAT and FQNNGV. V was pared by 2 bases and J by 7 bases, with 12 bases between.

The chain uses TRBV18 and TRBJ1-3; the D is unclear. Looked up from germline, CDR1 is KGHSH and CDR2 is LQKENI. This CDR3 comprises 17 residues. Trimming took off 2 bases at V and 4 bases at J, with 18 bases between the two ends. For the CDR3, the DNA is TGTGCCAGCTCACCAAAAGGCTCGGCGGGGTACGGAAACACCATATATTTT. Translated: CASSPKGSAGYGNTIYF.

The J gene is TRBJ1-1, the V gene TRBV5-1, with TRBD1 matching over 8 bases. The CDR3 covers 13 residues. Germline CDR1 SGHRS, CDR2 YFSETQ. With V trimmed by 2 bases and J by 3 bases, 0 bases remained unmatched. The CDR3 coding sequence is TGCGCCAGCAGCTTACAGGGGGACACTGAAGCTTTCTTT. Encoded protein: CASSLQGDTEAFF.

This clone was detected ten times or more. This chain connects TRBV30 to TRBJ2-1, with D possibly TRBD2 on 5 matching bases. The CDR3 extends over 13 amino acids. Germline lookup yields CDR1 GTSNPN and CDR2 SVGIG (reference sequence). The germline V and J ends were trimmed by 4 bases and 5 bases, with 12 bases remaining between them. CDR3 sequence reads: CAWKRPENNEQFF. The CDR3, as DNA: TGTGCCTGGAAGCGGCCGGAGAACAATGAGCAGTTCTTC.

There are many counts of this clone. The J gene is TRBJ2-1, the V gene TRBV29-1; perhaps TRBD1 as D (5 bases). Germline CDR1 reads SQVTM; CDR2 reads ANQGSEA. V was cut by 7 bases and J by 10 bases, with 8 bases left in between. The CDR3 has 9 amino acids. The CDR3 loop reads CSGRQEQFF. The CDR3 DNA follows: TGCAGCGGCCGACAGGAGCAGTTCTTC.

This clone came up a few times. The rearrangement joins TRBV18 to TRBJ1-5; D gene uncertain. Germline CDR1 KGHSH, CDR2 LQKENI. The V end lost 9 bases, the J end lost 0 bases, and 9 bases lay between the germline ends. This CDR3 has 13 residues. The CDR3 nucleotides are TGTGCCAGTGTCGGGAATAGCAATCAGCCCCAGCATTTT. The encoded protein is CASVGNSNQPQHF. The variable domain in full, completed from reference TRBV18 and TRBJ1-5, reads NAGVMQNPRHLVRRRGQEARLRCSPMKGHSHVYWYRQLPEEGLKFMVYLQKENIIDESGMPKERFSAEFPKEGPSILRIQQVVRGDSAAYFCASVGNSNQPQHFGDGTRLSIL.

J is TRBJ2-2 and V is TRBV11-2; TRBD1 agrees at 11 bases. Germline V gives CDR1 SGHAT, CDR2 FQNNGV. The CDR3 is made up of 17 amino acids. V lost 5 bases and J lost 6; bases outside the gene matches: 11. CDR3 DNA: TGTGCCAGCAGCCCGCTGTTTGGGACAGGGGGATCCGGGGAGCTGTTTTTT. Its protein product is CASSPLFGTGGSGELFF.

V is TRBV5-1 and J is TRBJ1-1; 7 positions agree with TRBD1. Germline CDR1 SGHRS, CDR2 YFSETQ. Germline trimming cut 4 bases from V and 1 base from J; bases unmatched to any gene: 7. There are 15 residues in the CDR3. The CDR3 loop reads CASSADTGENTEAFF. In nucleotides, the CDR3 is TGCGCCAGCAGCGCGGATACAGGGGAGAACACTGAAGCTTTCTTT.

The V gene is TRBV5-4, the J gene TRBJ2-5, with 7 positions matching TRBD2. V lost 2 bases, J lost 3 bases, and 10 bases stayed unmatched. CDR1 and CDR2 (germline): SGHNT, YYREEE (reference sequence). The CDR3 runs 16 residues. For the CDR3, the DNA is TGTGCCAGCAGCTTCCGTAGGGTCGCGGGGGAAGAGACCCAGTACTTC. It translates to CASSFRRVAGEETQYF.

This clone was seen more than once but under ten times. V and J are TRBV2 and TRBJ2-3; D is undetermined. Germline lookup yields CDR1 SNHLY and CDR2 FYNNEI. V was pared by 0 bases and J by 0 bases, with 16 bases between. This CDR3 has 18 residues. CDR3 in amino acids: CASSEALGGGASTDTQYF. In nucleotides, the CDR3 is TGTGCCAGCAGTGAAGCGCTTGGTGGCGGAGCTAGCACAGATACGCAGTATTTT.

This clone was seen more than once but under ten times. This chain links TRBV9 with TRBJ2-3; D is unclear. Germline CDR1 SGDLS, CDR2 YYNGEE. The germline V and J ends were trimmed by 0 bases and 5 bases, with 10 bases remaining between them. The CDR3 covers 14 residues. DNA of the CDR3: TGTGCCAGCAGCGTAGAGCCTGGGCTAGATACGCAGTATTTT. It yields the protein CASSVEPGLDTQYF. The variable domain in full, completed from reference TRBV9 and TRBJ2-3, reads DSGVTQTPKHLITATGQRVTLRCSPRSGDLSVYWYQQSLDQGLQFLIQYYNGEERAKGNILERFSAQQFPDLHSELNLSSLELGDSALYFCASSVEPGLDTQYFGPGTRLTVL.

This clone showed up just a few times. The CDR3 loop is CASSLSPGEAFF. The CDR3 DNA reads TGTGCCAGCAGCTTAAGTCCAGGAGAAGCTTTCTTT. The chain uses TRBV7-9 and TRBJ1-1; D is ambiguous. CDR3 length equals 12 residues. V gave up 2 bases and J gave up 8 bases, with 9 bases separating them. Looked up from germline, CDR1 is SEHNR and CDR2 is FQNEAQ (reference sequence).

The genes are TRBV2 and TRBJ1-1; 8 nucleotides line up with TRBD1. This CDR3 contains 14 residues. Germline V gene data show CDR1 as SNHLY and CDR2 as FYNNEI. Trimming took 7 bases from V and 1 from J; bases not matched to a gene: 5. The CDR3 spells CASMVGTGNTEAFF. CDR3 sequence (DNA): TGTGCCAGCATGGTCGGGACAGGGAACACTGAAGCTTTCTTT.

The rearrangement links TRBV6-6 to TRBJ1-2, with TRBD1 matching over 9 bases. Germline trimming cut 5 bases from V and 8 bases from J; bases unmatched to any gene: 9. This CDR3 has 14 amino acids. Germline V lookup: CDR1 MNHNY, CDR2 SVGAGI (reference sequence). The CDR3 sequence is CASSDHRGQEGYTF. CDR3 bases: TGTGCCAGCAGTGACCACAGGGGGCAGGAAGGCTACACCTTC.

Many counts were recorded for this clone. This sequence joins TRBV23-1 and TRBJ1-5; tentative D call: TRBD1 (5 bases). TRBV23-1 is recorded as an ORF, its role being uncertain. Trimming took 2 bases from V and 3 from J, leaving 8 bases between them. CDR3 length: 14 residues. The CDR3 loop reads CASSQEQANQPQHF. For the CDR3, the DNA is TGCGCCAGCAGTCAAGAACAGGCCAATCAGCCCCAGCATTTT.

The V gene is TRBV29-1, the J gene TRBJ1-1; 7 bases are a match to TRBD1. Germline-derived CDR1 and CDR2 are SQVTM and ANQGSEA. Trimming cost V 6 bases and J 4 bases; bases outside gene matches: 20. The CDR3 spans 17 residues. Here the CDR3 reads CSVTGTENSKRGTEAFF. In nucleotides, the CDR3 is TGCAGCGTAACCGGGACAGAAAATTCAAAAAGGGGCACTGAAGCTTTCTTT.

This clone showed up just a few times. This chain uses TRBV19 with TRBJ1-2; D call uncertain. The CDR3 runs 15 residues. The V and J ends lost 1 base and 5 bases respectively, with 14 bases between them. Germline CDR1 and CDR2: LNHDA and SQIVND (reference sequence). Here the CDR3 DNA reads TGTGCCAGTAGTATAGTTTCCGGGATCGCGTATGGCTACACCTTC. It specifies CASSIVSGIAYGYTF.